This is a list of T cell receptor beta chains from one sample in a study of T cell responses to AZD1222 COVID-19 vaccine. Sequencing used immunoSEQ multiplex PCR; TCRdb keeps in-frame clones, though not all of them. This sample has 80,000 to 100,000 clones, with 85% to 90% found just once. The specimen was peripheral blood, collected 28 days after the second AZD1222 dose. The receptors come from an adult who received the AZD1222 COVID-19 vaccine. Each CDR3 is given with its conserved first and last residue. The D gene is left open where the match is weak. The listing skips clone size in some rows; elsewhere it reads once, few, many or a size class.

>-|TRBV9|-|TRBJ2-2
TGTGCCAGCAGCGTAGCCTCCCCAGGGTTCGCCGGGGAGCTGTTTTTT
CASSVASPGFAGELFF
>TRBD1|TRBV5-1|-|TRBJ2-7
TGCGCCAGCAGCGGGGGGACAGGGAGCTACGAGCAGTACTTC
CASSGGTGSYEQYF
>TRBD2|TRBV10-3|few|TRBJ2-3
TGTGCCATCAAGGGCGCTAGCGGGGGCACAGATACGCAGTATTTT
CAIKGASGGTDTQYF
>-|TRBV7-9|-|TRBJ1-1
TGTGCCAGCAGCTTAGACGGGCTAGGCACTGAAGCTTTCTTT
CASSLDGLGTEAFF
>TRBD2|TRBV7-2|-|TRBJ2-1
TGTGCCAGCAGTTTAACTAGCGGAACCTACAATGAGCAGTTCTTC
CASSLTSGTYNEQFF
>-|TRBV2|few|TRBJ1-2
TGTGCCAGCAGTTCTAGGACTGGAGGAGGGGGCTACACCTTC
CASSSRTGGGGYTF
>-|TRBV19|-|TRBJ2-3
TGTGCCAGTAGTATAGATCAAAGGAATCAGTATTTT
CASSIDQRNQYF
>-|TRBV5-1|-|TRBJ2-2
TGCGCCAGCAAAAAAGCGGTAAACACCGGGGAGCTGTTTTTT
CASKKAVNTGELFF
>-|TRBV12-3/TRBV12-4|-|TRBJ2-5
TGTGCCAGCAGGTTCTCACAAGAGACCCAGTACTTC
CASRFSQETQYF
>-|TRBV21-1|-|TRBJ1-6
TGTGCCAGCAGCCAAGGGACAGGGGGGAAAGGCGGGAATTCACCCCTCCACTTT
CASSQGTGGKGGNSPLHF
>-|TRBV30|-|TRBJ1-6
TGTGCCTGGAGTGGTCAGGGAGATTCACCCCTCCACTTT
CAWSGQGDSPLHF
>-|TRBV5-1|-|TRBJ1-1
TGCGCCAGCAGCTTGGTGGGGGGCTCCGAACCCACTGAAGCTTTCTTT
CASSLVGGSEPTEAFF
>-|TRBV5-1|-|TRBJ2-7
TGCGCCAGCAGCCTTGTACCTAAATACGAGCAGTACTTC
CASSLVPKYEQYF
>TRBD2|TRBV9|-|TRBJ2-1
TGTGCCAGCAGCGTAGAGGCGGGGGAGGTGTTCTTC
CASSVEAGEVFF
>-|TRBV7-9|-|TRBJ2-7
TGTGCCAGCAGCTTATCGGGGTACGAGCAGTACTTC
CASSLSGYEQYF
>TRBD1|TRBV5-1|-|TRBJ1-4
TGCGCCAGCAGTACAGGGGCGGCTAATGAAAAACTGTTTTTT
CASSTGAANEKLFF
>-|TRBV30|-|TRBJ1-1
TGTGCCTCCGCCCCCCTGGGGGGGCTGACTGCTTTCTTT
CASAPLGGLTAFF
>TRBD1|TRBV7-9|-|TRBJ1-2
TGTGCCAGCAGCCCCCGACAGGGAGCATCGAGCGGCTACACCTTC
CASSPRQGASSGYTF
>-|TRBV5-8|-|TRBJ2-5
TGTGCCAGCAGCCTAAGACAGAGAGAGACCCAGTACTTC
CASSLRQRETQYF
>TRBD2|TRBV7-3|-|TRBJ2-1
TGTGCCAGCAGCCGAGCGGGACTCCCCTACAATGAGCAGTTCTTC
CASSRAGLPYNEQFF
>-|TRBV5-6|-|TRBJ1-2
TGTGCCAGCAGCTTCACGACAGATGGCTACACCTTC
CASSFTTDGYTF
>-|TRBV5-1|-|TRBJ1-6
TGCGCCAGCAGCTTGGAGTGGGGTAATTCACCCCTCCACTTT
CASSLEWGNSPLHF
>TRBD2|TRBV7-6|-|TRBJ2-3
TGTGCCAGCAGCTCCCTTTCACTAGCGGGGGGGACGGATACGCAGTATTTT
CASSSLSLAGGTDTQYF
>TRBD1|TRBV7-8|once|TRBJ1-2
TGTGCCAGCAGCTTAGGCGGGACAGGGGCTAACTATGGCTACACCTTC
CASSLGGTGANYGYTF
>-|TRBV6-5|-|TRBJ1-2
TGTGCCAGCAGTTACAGGGGGAAATATGGCTACACCTTC
CASSYRGKYGYTF
>-|TRBV6-5|-|TRBJ1-6
TGTGCCAGCGGATCAGTCTTATATGCCAATTCACCCCTCCACTTT
CASGSVLYANSPLHF
>TRBD1|TRBV5-1|once|TRBJ2-1
TGCGCCAGCAGCGGACAGGGCGGCTCCTACAATGAGCAGTTCTTC
CASSGQGGSYNEQFF
>-|TRBV6-5|-|TRBJ1-5
TGTGCCAGTCGCAGGGTGAGGGGCAATCAGCCCCAGCATTTT
CASRRVRGNQPQHF
>-|TRBV18|-|TRBJ1-1
TGTGCCAGCTCACCACCTGGGGCGGGTGGCACTGAAGCTTTCTTT
CASSPPGAGGTEAFF
>-|TRBV30|-|TRBJ1-1
TGTGCCTGGAGTGTAGGGTCGAACACTGAAGCTTTCTTT
CAWSVGSNTEAFF
>TRBD1|TRBV7-2|-|TRBJ1-5
TGTGCCAGCAGCTTCGGGGCGGGACAGGGGGCAAATCAGCCCCAGCATTTT
CASSFGAGQGANQPQHF
>TRBD2|TRBV11-2|-|TRBJ2-3
TGTGCCAGCAGCCCCGGGGGGGGCCTCGGGGGTGATACGCAGTATTTT
CASSPGGGLGGDTQYF
>TRBD2|TRBV5-1|-|TRBJ2-5
TGCGCCAGCAGCCGAGCTAGCGGCCAAGAGACCCAGTACTTC
CASSRASGQETQYF
>TRBD1|TRBV18|-|TRBJ1-2
TGTGCCAGCTCACCAGGACAGGCCGGGCTGATCACCTTC
CASSPGQAGLITF
>TRBD2|TRBV9|-|TRBJ2-2
TGTGCCAGCAGCAATGGCGGGGGACTAGGATCCACCGGGGAGCTGTTTTTT
CASSNGGGLGSTGELFF
>-|TRBV19|-|TRBJ1-6
TGTGCCAGTAGCAACCCAGGGACCGCTGAGGGTTCACCCCTCCACTTT
CASSNPGTAEGSPLHF
>-|TRBV6-5|-|TRBJ1-5
TGTGCCAGCACCCGGGACAGCAATCAGCCCCAGCATTTT
CASTRDSNQPQHF
>TRBD1|TRBV5-1|-|TRBJ1-1
TGCGCCAGCCGCGCTGGGACAGGGAACACTGAAGCTTTCTTT
CASRAGTGNTEAFF
>-|TRBV4-1|-|TRBJ2-4
TGCGCCAGCAGCCATCCGACCTCATTGGGGAACATTCAGTACTTC
CASSHPTSLGNIQYF
>-|TRBV11-3|once|TRBJ1-3
TGTGCCAGCAGCTCCGGACCTAACTCTGGAAACACCATATATTTT
CASSSGPNSGNTIYF
>-|TRBV19|-|TRBJ1-2
TGTGCCAGTAGTCCGTACACAACTGGGGGCTATGGCTACACCTTC
CASSPYTTGGYGYTF
>-|TRBV5-1|-|TRBJ2-3
TGCGCCAGCAGCTCCGGACACCGCACAGATACGCAGTATTTT
CASSSGHRTDTQYF
>-|TRBV18|-|TRBJ2-2
TGTGCCAGCTCACCACCGCGGGACTCTACAGGAGGGGAGCTGTTTTTT
CASSPPRDSTGGELFF
>TRBD1|TRBV7-9|-|TRBJ1-1
TGTGCCAGCATTCAAGGACAGGGTAATAATGCTTTCTTT
CASIQGQGNNAFF
>TRBD2|TRBV4-2|few|TRBJ2-2
TGTGCCAGCAGCCAAGGTTTAGCGGGGGCCCTATCAAACACCGGGGAGCTGTTTTTT
CASSQGLAGALSNTGELFF
>-|TRBV10-3|-|TRBJ2-2
TGTGCCATCAGTGGTGGACAGCCTACGAACACCGGGGAGCTGTTTTTT
CAISGGQPTNTGELFF